This T cell receptor beta chain was documented in a study of blood T cell repertoires in COVID-19. As for the study in general: PBMCs, B-cell-depleted T cells, or T cells provided the cDNA or gDNA that made up the material.

The assay was immunoSEQ multiplex PCR, and TCRdb's table has in-frame clones only and misses some. The table includes a few hundred thousand clones, about 91% detected once. Followed over time, Seattle patients had been enrolled while infection was active. V dropped 3 bases and J dropped 1 base, with 3 bases sitting between them. CDR1 and CDR2 from the germline V gene are SGHDN and FVKESK. The CDR3 loop spans 13 amino acids. The chain joins TRBV14 to TRBJ2-2; D call uncertain. This sequence was found in a woman aged 30 to 39 with COVID-19, enrolled during active disease. The specimen was peripheral blood. The CDR3, as DNA: TGTGCCAGCAGCCACATGAACACCGGGGAGCTGTTTTTT. This sequence encodes CASSHMNTGELFF.